The 5 T cell receptor beta chains listed next were all sequenced from one sample in a study of T cell clonotyping in hematopoietic cell transplantation. The protocol was immunoSEQ multiplex PCR, while the TCRdb copy is restricted to in-frame clones and leaves out a portion. The table includes around 24,000 clones, about 79% detected once. Time point: recipient sample about 28 days before transplant, after cytoreduction. Sample: peripheral blood mononuclear cells, taken before stem cell transplant. These TCRs come from a woman aged 55-75 years with acute myeloid leukemia. Some clones in this sample may be carry-over from other donors' samples.

V is TRBV29-1 and J is TRBJ2-7; D call uncertain. Between the trimmed V and J ends, which lost 4 bases and 4 bases, there was a span of 8 bases. The CDR3 totals 11 residues. Germline CDR1 reads SQVTM; CDR2 reads ANQGSEA. Here the CDR3 reads CSVAGAYEQYF. CDR3 in DNA: TGCAGCGTTGCTGGAGCGTACGAGCAGTACTTC.

The sample holds a few counts of this clone. The chain carries TRBV7-2 and TRBJ2-5; 11 bases are shared with TRBD1. V shed 2 bases, J shed 4 bases, and the junction held 3 bases outside the gene matches. The CDR3 sequence is 15 residues long. Germline V gene sequence: CDR1 SGHTA, CDR2 FQGNSA. The CDR3 DNA is TGTGCCAGCAGCTTACCGGGACAGGGGGGAGAGACCCAGTACTTC. It specifies CASSLPGQGGETQYF.

The chain couples TRBV5-1 to TRBJ2-5; 9 bases align to TRBD1. Germline loops: CDR1 SGHRS, CDR2 YFSETQ. The CDR3 length is 15 residues. J lost 5 bases, V lost 0 bases, and 5 bases had no gene match. The CDR3 loop is CASSLGQGGRETQYF. For the CDR3, the DNA is TGCGCCAGCAGCTTGGGACAGGGGGGCCGGGAGACCCAGTACTTC.

The rearrangement joins TRBV7-9 to TRBJ1-1, with D perhaps TRBD1 (6 bases). V lost 0 bases to trimming and J lost 5 bases, with 13 bases between them. Germline loops: CDR1 SEHNR, CDR2 FQNEAQ (reference sequence). The CDR3 is 15 residues long. CDR3 in DNA: TGTGCCAGCAGCTTAGCCGGGACATCTGGGACTGAAGCTTTCTTT. It encodes CASSLAGTSGTEAFF. Together with reference TRBV7-9 and TRBJ1-1, the CDR3 gives the full variable domain: DTGVSQNPRHKITKRGQNVTFRCDPISEHNRLYWYRQTLGQGPEFLTYFQNEAQLEKSRLLSDRFSAERPKGSFSTLEIQRTEQGDSAMYLCASSLAGTSGTEAFFGQGTRLTVV.

The chain links TRBV7-6 to TRBJ2-7, with D perhaps TRBD1 or TRBD2 (6 bases each). The CDR3 length is 14 residues. With 4 bases removed from V and 3 bases from J, the gap between germline ends came to 13 bases. Germline V lookup: CDR1 SGHVS, CDR2 FNYEAQ. The CDR3: CASSSRRGSYEQYF. The CDR3 region has the DNA TGTGCCAGCAGCTCTCGGAGGGGGAGCTACGAGCAGTACTTC. The whole variable domain, filled in from reference TRBV7-6 and TRBJ2-7, reads GAGVSQSPRYKVTKRGQDVALRCDPISGHVSLYWYRQALGQGPEFLTYFNYEAQQDKSGLPNDRFSAERPEGSISTLTIQRTEQRDSAMYRCASSSRRGSYEQYFGPGTRLTVT.